This paragraph reports one T cell receptor beta chain. Sequencing templates came from extracted RNA that was reverse transcribed into cDNA. Measured with immunoSEQ multiplex PCR; TCRdb has only the in-frame clones, and not every one. The repertoire holds approximately 180,000 clones, with about 53% as singletons. From germline, CDR1 is SGHAT and CDR2 FQNNGV. The V gene lost 3 bases and the J gene lost 1 base, with 21 bases spanning the gap. CDR3 size: 18 residues. This entry comes from a study of CD8+ T cells in alopecia areata. Treatment here: oral pan-JAK inhibitor, 5-10 mg twice daily. The J gene is TRBJ1-1, the V gene TRBV11-2; D gene ambiguous. The receptor comes from a human donor with alopecia areata. The sample consisted of CD8+ T cells sorted from blood, taken at week 24, from a patient treated with tofacitinib. The CDR3, as DNA: TGTGCCAGCAGCTTTCTTGCGGCCATAGGGCCCTCGAACACTGAAGCTTTCTTT. It yields the protein CASSFLAAIGPSNTEAFF. Based on the CDR3 plus reference TRBV11-2 and TRBJ1-1, the full variable domain is EAGVAQSPRYKIIEKRQSVAFWCNPISGHATLYWYQQILGQGPKLLIQFQNNGVVDDSQLPKDRFSAERLKGVDSTLKIQPAKLEDSAVYLCASSFLAAIGPSNTEAFFGQGTRLTVV.